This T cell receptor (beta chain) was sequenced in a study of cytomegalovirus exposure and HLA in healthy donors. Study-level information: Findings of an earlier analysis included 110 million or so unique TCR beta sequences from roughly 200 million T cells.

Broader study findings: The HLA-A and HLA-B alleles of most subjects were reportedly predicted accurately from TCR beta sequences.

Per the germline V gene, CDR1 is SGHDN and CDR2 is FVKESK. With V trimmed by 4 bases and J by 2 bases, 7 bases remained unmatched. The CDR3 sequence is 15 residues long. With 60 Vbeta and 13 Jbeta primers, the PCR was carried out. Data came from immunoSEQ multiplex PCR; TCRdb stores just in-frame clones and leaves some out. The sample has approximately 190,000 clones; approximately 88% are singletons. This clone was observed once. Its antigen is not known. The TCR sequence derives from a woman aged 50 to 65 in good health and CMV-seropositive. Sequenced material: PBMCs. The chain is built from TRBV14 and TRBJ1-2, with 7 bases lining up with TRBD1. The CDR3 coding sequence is TGTGCCAGCAGCCCGATAGGGACAGCCAACTATGGCTACACCTTC. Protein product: CASSPIGTANYGYTF.